This is a list of T cell receptor beta chains from one sample in a study of PD-1 blockade in classical Hodgkin lymphoma. Clones were read by immunoSEQ multiplex PCR, and TCRdb kept only the in-frame ones, dropping some. The table has 4,000 or so clones, roughly three fifths seen once. The sample was CD8+ T cells from blood, taken before the fourth cycle of nivolumab. These receptors were obtained from a human donor with classical Hodgkin lymphoma. Each CDR3 is given with its conserved first and last residue. A D gene is named only where the DNA matches it firmly. Size is stated for part of the rows, as once, few or many counts, or as a class when the clone is expanded.

clone_size,cdr3_length,v_call,j_call,d_call,cdr3_nt,cdr3_aa
few,14,TRBV11-3,TRBJ2-2,-,TGTGCCAGCAGCTTAGTAGGAGACACCGGGGAGCTGTTTTTT,CASSLVGDTGELFF
-,13,TRBV19,TRBJ2-5,-,TGTGCCAGTAGTATTGAGTACCAAGAGACCCAGTACTTC,CASSIEYQETQYF
few,13,TRBV28,TRBJ1-5,-,TGTGCCAGCAGCCTAGGGTTTAATCAGCCCCAGCATTTT,CASSLGFNQPQHF
few,15,TRBV11-2,TRBJ2-7,-,TGTGCCAGCAGCCCCGGGGCCGGGAGAGGTGACGAGCAGTACTTC,CASSPGAGRGDEQYF
few,15,TRBV4-1,TRBJ2-1,-,TGCGCCAGCAGCCAAAGAGGTTTGGGTGGAGATGAGCAGTTCTTC,CASSQRGLGGDEQFF
-,15,TRBV19,TRBJ1-5,-,TGTGCCAGTAGTATAGGGAACAGATTCAATCAGCCCCAGCATTTT,CASSIGNRFNQPQHF
-,15,TRBV9,TRBJ2-1,-,TGTGCCAGCAGCCCCGGGGACTCCAGCTACAATGAGCAGTTCTTC,CASSPGDSSYNEQFF
few,15,TRBV11-3,TRBJ1-2,TRBD1,TGTGCCAGCAGCTTAACTCCCACAGGGGGGAATGGCTACACCTTC,CASSLTPTGGNGYTF
few,15,TRBV4-3,TRBJ2-1,-,TGCGCCAGCAGCCAAGATTGGGGCCAATACAATGAGCAGTTCTTC,CASSQDWGQYNEQFF
-,13,TRBV5-4,TRBJ2-7,-,TGTGCCAGCAGCTCCGCGGGGGCCCGGGAGCAGTACTTC,CASSSAGAREQYF
once,14,TRBV9,TRBJ1-2,-,TGTGCCAGCAGCGTAGGGAACGGTAACTATGGCTACACCTTC,CASSVGNGNYGYTF
few,14,TRBV6-1,TRBJ1-3,-,TGTGCCAGCAGTGAGTCACCAGGGGTTGTCACCATATATTTT,CASSESPGVVTIYF
-,17,TRBV4-1,TRBJ1-1,TRBD1,TGCGCCAGCAGCCAAGTCCCGGGACAGGGTTCGGACACTGAAGCTTTCTTT,CASSQVPGQGSDTEAFF
-,11,TRBV28,TRBJ2-7,-,TGTGCCAGCAGCTCGGCGGTCGAGCAGTACTTC,CASSSAVEQYF
-,16,TRBV28,TRBJ2-1,TRBD2,TGTGCCAGCAGCAGACTAGCGGGAGCGTTGAAAAGGGAGCAGTTCTTC,CASSRLAGALKREQFF
-,18,TRBV6-1,TRBJ2-7,-,TGTGCCAGCAGTGATTCCAATGAAGGCCCCCAGGGCTTGTACGAGCAGTACTTC,CASSDSNEGPQGLYEQYF
-,11,TRBV29-1,TRBJ1-1,-,TGCAGCGTTGACGATGCCTCTGAAGCTTTCTTT,CSVDDASEAFF
few,17,TRBV4-1,TRBJ1-5,-,TGCGCCAGCAGTGTCGCGAGGGTGGGTGATAGCAATCAGCCCCAGCATTTT,CASSVARVGDSNQPQHF
-,14,TRBV7-3,TRBJ2-3,TRBD1,TGTGCCAGCAGCTCTGGACAGGGGGCAGATACGCAGTATTTT,CASSSGQGADTQYF
-,14,TRBV10-3,TRBJ1-2,TRBD1,TGTGCCATCAAGAGGGACAGGGACTACTATGGCTACACCTTC,CAIKRDRDYYGYTF
few,14,TRBV29-1,TRBJ2-1,-,TGCAGCGTTGTAGGCGGGATCACCTACAATGAGCAGTTCTTC,CSVVGGITYNEQFF
-,14,TRBV9,TRBJ1-2,-,TGTGCCAGCAGCGTAGGGCCAGAACAGTATGGCTACACCTTC,CASSVGPEQYGYTF
-,13,TRBV11-3,TRBJ1-1,TRBD1,TGTGCCAGCAGCGGGACAGTAATCACTGAAGCTTTCTTT,CASSGTVITEAFF
few,10,TRBV6-6,TRBJ2-3,-,TGTGCCAGCAAGGGAGATACGCAGTATTTT,CASKGDTQYF
-,18,TRBV7-8,TRBJ2-1,TRBD2,TGTGCCAGCAGCTTAGCCCTAGCGGAGAGGGGATATGTGGATGAGCAGTTCTTC,CASSLALAERGYVDEQFF
-,16,TRBV5-6,TRBJ2-3,TRBD2,TGTGCCAGCAGCTTGACCCCTAGCGGGAGTACAGATACGCAGTATTTT,CASSLTPSGSTDTQYF
-,14,TRBV27,TRBJ1-2,-,TGTGCCAGCAGTTTGGCGGGGGCGGGTTCTGGCTACACCTTC,CASSLAGAGSGYTF
medium-sized,14,TRBV6-1,TRBJ1-2,-,TGTGCCAGCAGTGACACAGCAGGGAACTATGGCTACACCTTC,CASSDTAGNYGYTF
-,15,TRBV6-5,TRBJ1-2,-,TGTGCCAGCAGTTACTCAACCCCGACAACCTATGGCTACACCTTC,CASSYSTPTTYGYTF
-,14,TRBV7-2,TRBJ2-7,-,TGTGCCAGCAGCTCTCGGACTCAAGGCTACGAGCAGTACTTC,CASSSRTQGYEQYF
-,15,TRBV2,TRBJ1-1,TRBD1,TGTGCCAGCACCAGGACAGGGAACCTGAACACTGAAGCTTTCTTT,CASTRTGNLNTEAFF
-,14,TRBV9,TRBJ2-1,-,TGTGCCAGCAGCGTACAGGGAAGGGCGGATGAGCAGTTCTTC,CASSVQGRADEQFF
-,11,TRBV6-6,TRBJ2-1,-,TGTGCCAGCAGTACCCCAACAGGGCAGTTCTTC,CASSTPTGQFF
few,14,TRBV7-9,TRBJ1-2,-,TGTGCCAGCAGCCTCGGCGGGGGAGCCTATGGCTACACCTTC,CASSLGGGAYGYTF
-,11,TRBV30,TRBJ1-1,-,TGTGCCTGGAGTGTTTTGTCTGAAGCTTTCTTT,CAWSVLSEAFF
-,13,TRBV7-6,TRBJ2-1,-,TGTGCCAGCAGCTTAACGGTACACAATGAGCAGTTCTTC,CASSLTVHNEQFF
-,16,TRBV4-3,TRBJ2-3,TRBD2,TGCGCCAGCAGCCAAGATGGGACTAGCAAGACAGATACGCAGTATTTT,CASSQDGTSKTDTQYF
few,15,TRBV15,TRBJ2-5,TRBD2,TGTGCCACCAGCAGAGGAGGTAGCGGGAGTGAGACCCAGTACTTC,CATSRGGSGSETQYF
-,13,TRBV4-1,TRBJ1-5,-,TGCGCCAGCAGCCAAGGGCAGACAGGGCCCCAGCATTTT,CASSQGQTGPQHF
hyperexpanded,14,TRBV19,TRBJ2-7,TRBD2,TGTGCCAGATGGCGCGTCGGGGGGGGCTACGAGCAGTACTTC,CARWRVGGGYEQYF
few,18,TRBV4-1,TRBJ1-1,TRBD1,TGCGCCAGCAGCCACACTCCGGGACAGGGGGCCGCCGGTGCTGAAGCTTTCTTT,CASSHTPGQGAAGAEAFF
-,14,TRBV25-1,TRBJ1-3,-,TGTGCCAGCAGTGAAGGAAGTTCGGGAAACACCATATATTTT,CASSEGSSGNTIYF
medium-sized,14,TRBV7-6,TRBJ2-7,TRBD1,TGTGCCAGCAGCAACAGGGGACCCAACTACGAGCAGTACTTC,CASSNRGPNYEQYF
-,16,TRBV15,TRBJ2-4,-,TGTGCCACCAGCAGAGACGGAACCCCAGCACGGGGATCTCAGTACTTC,CATSRDGTPARGSQYF
-,14,TRBV7-1,TRBJ1-2,-,TGTGCCAGCAGCCTCGGCGGGGGAGCCTATGGCTACACCTTC,CASSLGGGAYGYTF
large,14,TRBV6-6,TRBJ1-2,-,TGTGCCAGCAGTGACACAGCAGGGAACTATGGCTACACCTTC,CASSDTAGNYGYTF
large,15,TRBV5-6,TRBJ1-2,-,TGTGCCAGCAGCTTGGAAAGTAACGGCTACTATGGCTACACCTTC,CASSLESNGYYGYTF
once,13,TRBV7-8,TRBJ1-1,-,TGTGCCAGCCTAACAGGGATGAACACTGAAGCTTTCTTT,CASLTGMNTEAFF
-,11,TRBV28,TRBJ2-7,-,TGTGCCAGCAGTCAAACCTACGAGCAGTACTTC,CASSQTYEQYF
-,15,TRBV7-2,TRBJ2-3,-,TGTGCCAGCAGCCCCCTCGGGGCGGGCACAGATACGCAGTATTTT,CASSPLGAGTDTQYF